These 26 T cell receptor beta chains originate from one sample sequenced in a study of CD8 T cells in Susac syndrome. Reverse transcription of about 0.45 to 1 ug RNA was performed with random hexamers. TCRdb reprocessed the immunoSEQ multiplex PCR reads with MiXCR, giving one entry per CDR3 protein. The table includes 50,000 to 55,000 distinct CDR3 sequences, approximately 95% detected once. The sequencing input was CD8+ T cells from PBMCs. The source is a human donor with Susac syndrome.

This chain links TRBV4-3 with TRBJ2-7; 7 nucleotides match TRBD1. CDR3 length: 14 residues. The J segment lost 3 bases and the V segment lost 1 base, leaving 3 bases of the junction unmatched. Germline V CDR1 and CDR2: LGHNA, YSLEER. The CDR3 loop is CASSQVWDSYEQYF. The CDR3 bases are TGCGCCAGCAGCCAAGTTTGGGACAGCTACGAGCAGTACTTC.

V gene TRBV9 combines with J gene TRBJ2-7, with 7 bases matching TRBD1. With 0 bases clipped from V and 0 bases from J, the junction kept 9 bases outside the gene matches. Germline values: CDR1 SGDLS, CDR2 YYNGEE. The CDR3 consists of 17 residues. In DNA, the CDR3 is TGTGCCAGCAGCGTAGGAGAGGGCAGGGGGACCTCCTACGAGCAGTACTTC. Its translation: CASSVGEGRGTSYEQYF.

The gene calls are TRBV3-1 and TRBJ2-6; 8 nucleotides line up with TRBD1. Unmatched junction bases numbered 8, after V lost 4 bases and J lost 0 bases. Germline values: CDR1 LGHDT, CDR2 YNNKEL (reference sequence). The CDR3 is 18 residues long. The CDR3 loop reads CASSLTGEARSGANVLTF. CDR3 DNA sequence: TGTGCCAGCAGCCTGACAGGGGAGGCCCGCTCTGGGGCCAACGTCCTGACTTTC.

The chain couples TRBV12-3 or TRBV12-4 to TRBJ1-1, with D possibly being TRBD1 (6 bases). The CDR3 has 12 residues. V was trimmed by 6 bases and J by 6 bases, leaving 11 bases between them. The CDR3 protein is CASSTGYPEAFF. The CDR3 DNA follows: TGTGCCAGCAGCACAGGGTATCCTGAAGCTTTCTTT.

This chain joins TRBV6-5 and TRBJ2-1; a possible D gene is TRBD2 (6 bases). The CDR3 totals 16 residues. V shed 0 bases and J shed 8 bases, with 17 bases lying between them. CDR1 MNHEY and CDR2 SVGAGI come from the germline V gene. Here the CDR3 DNA reads TGTGCCAGCAGTTACTCGAGCGGGCTAGCTGGGGATGAGCAGTTCTTC. Residues: CASSYSSGLAGDEQFF.

This rearrangement joins TRBV18 to TRBJ2-2; D uncertain. From germline, CDR1 is KGHSH and CDR2 LQKENI. The CDR3 spans 15 residues. With 3 bases removed from V and 4 bases from J, the gap between germline ends came to 12 bases. The DNA for the CDR3 is TGTGCCAGCTCACCGCTGGATCTTGCCACCGGGGAGCTGTTTTTT. Its translation: CASSPLDLATGELFF.

V usage is TRBV5-4 and J usage is TRBJ2-4, with a weak D call TRBD2 (5 bases). The V gene's germline CDR1 is SGHNT and CDR2 YYREEE (reference sequence). CDR3 size: 13 residues. Between the trimmed V and J ends, which lost 2 bases and 2 bases, there was a span of 5 bases. The CDR3 region is CASSFGTKNIQYF. CDR3 nucleotide sequence: TGTGCCAGCAGCTTCGGGACCAAAAACATTCAGTACTTC.

The V call is TRBV4-1, the J call TRBJ1-1; no definite D call. With 5 bases removed from V and 4 bases from J, the gap between germline ends came to 14 bases. Germline V gene lookup returns CDR1 MGHRA and CDR2 YSYEKL. The CDR3 has 14 amino acids. In DNA, the CDR3 is TGCGCCAGCAGCTCCACCCGCGGCGGCACTGAAGCTTTCTTT. Its protein is CASSSTRGGTEAFF.

V usage is TRBV20-1 and J usage is TRBJ1-3; no clear D. The CDR3 spans 12 residues. Per the germline V gene, CDR1 is DFQATT and CDR2 is SNEGSKA (reference sequence). This CDR3 reads CSVNDSGNTIYF. The CDR3 nucleotides read TGCAGCGTCAACGACTCTGGAAACACCATATATTTT.

The chain is built from TRBV11-3 and TRBJ1-1; the D is unclear. The V end was cut by 5 bases, the J end by 6 bases, with 10 bases between. CDR1 SGHNT and CDR2 YENEEA come from the germline V gene. This CDR3 is 12 amino acids long. The CDR3, as DNA: TGTGCCAGCAGCCAATCGAGTTCTGAAGCTTTCTTT. It translates to CASSQSSSEAFF.

V usage is TRBV28 and J usage is TRBJ2-5; D is perhaps TRBD1 (5 bases). Trimming left V 5 bases short and J 2 bases short, with 15 bases between. The length of the CDR3 is 15 residues. Germline V gene lookup returns CDR1 MDHEN and CDR2 SYDVKM. CDR3: CASSAEGAPQETQYF. CDR3 nucleotides: TGTGCCAGCAGTGCGGAAGGGGCCCCGCAAGAGACCCAGTACTTC.

V and J are TRBV6-5 and TRBJ1-2; D remains unclear. CDR1 and CDR2 from the germline V gene are MNHEY and SVGAGI. V lost 3 bases and J lost 8, with 13 bases in between. This CDR3 spans 13 amino acids. The CDR3 spells CASSYSGLSGYTF. The CDR3 nucleotides read TGTGCCAGCAGTTATTCTGGGCTTAGCGGCTACACCTTC.

J is TRBJ2-5 and V is TRBV4-1, with TRBD1 identical over 7 bases. The CDR3 is 13 amino acids. The germline gives CDR1 MGHRA, CDR2 YSYEKL. Losses at the gene ends were 4 bases for V and 5 bases for J; bases not matched to a gene: 4. CDR3 in amino acids: CASSRQGDETQYF. In nucleotides, the CDR3 is TGCGCCAGCAGCCGTCAGGGGGATGAGACCCAGTACTTC.

This clonotype was seen a single time. The V call is TRBV3-1, the J call TRBJ2-5; weak D call: TRBD2 (6 bases). Trimming shortened V by 0 bases and J by 2 bases, and 10 bases separated the two germline ends. This CDR3 has 15 residues. Germline CDR1 and CDR2: LGHDT and YNNKEL (reference sequence). CDR3 sequence reads: CASSQDMGLQETQYF. The CDR3 nucleotides read TGTGCCAGCAGCCAAGATATGGGACTTCAAGAGACCCAGTACTTC.

The CDR3 reads CASSSLTDTQYF. Written as DNA, the CDR3 is TGTGCCAGCAGCTCTCTCACAGATACGCAGTATTTT. The chain has TRBV9 and TRBJ2-3; D call uncertain. Germline V CDR1 and CDR2: SGDLS, YYNGEE. CDR3 length: 12 amino acids. V was trimmed by 4 bases and J by 2 bases, leaving 5 bases between them.

This clonotype has only one observation. The CDR3 spells CAISGTGAISGANVLTF. The DNA for the CDR3 is TGTGCCATCAGTGGGACAGGGGCGATCTCTGGGGCCAACGTCCTGACTTTC. V gene TRBV10-3 combines with J gene TRBJ2-6, with TRBD1 matching over 9 bases. J lost 0 bases, V lost 4 bases, and 4 bases had no gene match. CDR1 is ENHRY and CDR2 is SYGVKD in the germline V gene. The CDR3 contains 17 residues.

This chain joins TRBV27 and TRBJ2-6, with D possibly matching TRBD2 (6 bases). V was cut by 9 bases and J by 1 base, with 13 bases left in between. The V gene's germline CDR1 is MNHEY and CDR2 SMNVEV (reference sequence). The CDR3 has 15 residues. The CDR3: CASGEGGSGANVLTF. DNA for the CDR3: TGTGCCAGTGGAGAGGGAGGATCTGGGGCCAACGTCCTGACTTTC.

This chain connects TRBV20-1 to TRBJ1-5; 9 bases align to TRBD1. The CDR3 is made up of 15 amino acids. J was trimmed by 5 bases and V by 0 bases; bases with no gene match: 5. Per germline, CDR1 DFQATT and CDR2 SNEGSKA (reference sequence). CDR3 sequence (DNA): TGCAGTGCTAGAGATTCTACAGGGGGCTATCAGCCCCAGCATTTT. Protein product: CSARDSTGGYQPQHF.

V and J are TRBV7-9 and TRBJ2-1; D might be TRBD2 (6 bases). V was cut by 7 bases and J by 5 bases, with 15 bases left in between. Per the germline V gene, CDR1 is SEHNR and CDR2 is FQNEAQ (reference sequence). CDR3 length: 14 amino acids. The CDR3 DNA follows: TGTGCCAGCAATCTCGCGGGACTCCACAATGAGCAGTTCTTC. It encodes CASNLAGLHNEQFF. Together with reference TRBV7-9 and TRBJ2-1, the CDR3 gives the full variable domain: DTGVSQNPRHKITKRGQNVTFRCDPISEHNRLYWYRQTLGQGPEFLTYFQNEAQLEKSRLLSDRFSAERPKGSFSTLEIQRTEQGDSAMYLCASNLAGLHNEQFFGPGTRLTVL.

The chain combines TRBV27 with TRBJ1-2; TRBD1 agrees at 8 bases. V was pared by 8 bases and J by 8 bases, with 10 bases of the junction left unmatched. This CDR3 spans 13 amino acids. CDR1 MNHEY and CDR2 SMNVEV come from the germline V gene (reference sequence). The CDR3 nucleotides read TGTGCCAGCGGACATGACAGGGGAATCGGCTACACCTTC. Its protein is CASGHDRGIGYTF.

The V gene is TRBV29-1, the J gene TRBJ1-2; 11 bases map to TRBD1. The CDR3 covers 13 residues. Germline CDR1 SQVTM, CDR2 ANQGSEA. The J segment lost 6 bases and the V segment lost 7 bases, leaving 7 bases of the junction unmatched. CDR3 coding DNA: TGCAGCGCAACCGGACAGGGGGCGAATGGCTACACCTTC. This codes for CSATGQGANGYTF.

The V and J genes are TRBV29-1 and TRBJ1-4, with D unresolved. Trimming pared 0 bases from V and 7 bases from J, leaving 6 bases between. Looked up from germline, CDR1 is SQVTM and CDR2 is ANQGSEA. The CDR3 extends over 12 amino acids. The CDR3 coding sequence is TGCAGCGTTGAAGAAACGGTTGAAAAACTGTTTTTT. It specifies CSVEETVEKLFF.

This clonotype was detected once. In DNA form, the CDR3 reads TGTGCCTGGAGTAGGGCAAACGGGTACGAGCAGTACTTC. It is translated as CAWSRANGYEQYF. This chain uses TRBV30 with TRBJ2-7; no definite D call. Trimming cost V 2 bases and J 4 bases, with 12 bases left between them. Germline-derived CDR1 and CDR2 are GTSNPN and SVGIG (reference sequence). The CDR3 totals 13 residues.

J is TRBJ2-1 and V is TRBV4-3; D call uncertain. The V gene's germline CDR1 is LGHNA and CDR2 YSLEER. The CDR3 runs to 15 residues. Trimming removed 1 base at V and 0 bases at J, with 7 bases between. CDR3 DNA sequence: TGCGCCAGCAGCCAAGGGCAGGACTCCTACAATGAGCAGTTCTTC. Its protein product is CASSQGQDSYNEQFF.

The chain has TRBV29-1 and TRBJ1-2; weak D call: TRBD1 (6 bases). Germline-derived CDR1 and CDR2 are SQVTM and ANQGSEA. The CDR3 length is 13 residues. The V end lost 6 bases, the J end lost 8 bases, and 19 bases lay between the germline ends. CDR3 protein: CSVPRGQEKGYTF. In DNA form, the CDR3 reads TGCAGCGTCCCGAGGGGACAAGAAAAGGGCTACACCTTC.

The rearrangement links TRBV6-5 to TRBJ1-2; possibly TRBD1 for D (6 bases). Germline CDR1 is MNHEY and CDR2 is SVGAGI. V was pared by 2 bases and J by 4 bases, with 8 bases between. This CDR3 spans 13 amino acids. The CDR3 loop is CASSYGDTYGYTF. The CDR3 DNA reads as TGTGCCAGCAGTTACGGGGACACCTATGGCTACACCTTC.